This paragraph reports one TCR beta chain. What it binds is unknown. This entry is derived from a study of T-cell memory formation after mild COVID-19. Study summary: TCR clustering was largely donor specific.

Study results and caveats: Clones that contracted from day 15 to 85 were balanced CD4/CD8, while later expanders leaned CD4+. Mainly CM and EM harbored the contracting CD4+ clones; mainly EMRA harbored the CD8+ ones.

UMIs and sample barcodes were carried by the TCR alpha and TCR beta cDNA libraries that 5'RACE produced using constant-segment primers. TCRdb ran MiXCR on the 5' RACE reads and lists one entry per CDR3 protein. The sample lists some 260,000 distinct CDR3 sequences; roughly 15% were seen once. Germline CDR1 is LNHNV and CDR2 is YYDKDF (reference sequence). Trimming took off 0 bases at V and 7 bases at J, with 7 bases between the two ends. The CDR3 has 13 amino acids. The sample consisted of PBMCs or a T cell subset sorted from them (not recorded which). The source is a man between 18 and 29 years old who had mild COVID-19 (a few samples of this study predate the infection). Cell type and time point are not known. The chain recombines TRBV15 with TRBJ1-5; no definite D call. The CDR3 region is CATSRDLGQPQHF. DNA of the CDR3: TGTGCCACCAGCAGAGATCTGGGCCAGCCCCAGCATTTT.